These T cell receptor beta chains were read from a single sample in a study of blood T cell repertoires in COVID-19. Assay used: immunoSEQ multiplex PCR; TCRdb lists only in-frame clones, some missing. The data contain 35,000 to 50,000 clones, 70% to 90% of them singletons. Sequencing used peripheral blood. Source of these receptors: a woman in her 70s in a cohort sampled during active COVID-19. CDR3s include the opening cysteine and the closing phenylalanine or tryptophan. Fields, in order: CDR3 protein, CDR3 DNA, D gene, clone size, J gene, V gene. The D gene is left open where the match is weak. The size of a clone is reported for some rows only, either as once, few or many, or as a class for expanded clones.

CDR3: CASSLGVGLDYNEQFF; DNA: TGCGCCAGCAGCTTGGGAGTTGGACTAGACTACAATGAGCAGTTCTTC; D: TRBD2; size: .; J: TRBJ2-1; V: TRBV5-1
CDR3: CASSVVARGNTEAFF; DNA: TGTGCCAGCAGCGTAGTCGCGCGGGGCAACACTGAAGCTTTCTTT; D: .; size: .; J: TRBJ1-1; V: TRBV9
CDR3: CASSLAGSGRAPYEQYF; DNA: TGTGCCAGCAGCTTGGCCGGTAGCGGGAGGGCGCCCTACGAGCAGTACTTC; D: TRBD2; size: .; J: TRBJ2-7; V: TRBV5-4
CDR3: CSVGVSQSTDTQYF; DNA: TGCAGCGTTGGGGTTAGCCAGAGCACAGATACGCAGTATTTT; D: .; size: .; J: TRBJ2-3; V: TRBV29-1
CDR3: CATSRRTGEETQYF; DNA: TGTGCCACCAGCAGAAGGACAGGAGAAGAGACCCAGTACTTC; D: TRBD1; size: .; J: TRBJ2-5; V: TRBV15
CDR3: CASSQSHRANEQYF; DNA: TGCGCCAGCAGTCAATCCCACAGGGCCAACGAGCAGTACTTC; D: .; size: .; J: TRBJ2-7; V: TRBV23-1
CDR3: CASSLTWGSIYEQYF; DNA: TGCGCCAGCAGCCTTACCTGGGGCAGCATCTACGAGCAGTACTTC; D: .; size: few; J: TRBJ2-7; V: TRBV4-1
CDR3: CASSLGEPTISNQPQHF; DNA: TGTGCCAGCAGTTTAGGGGAACCGACTATTAGCAATCAGCCCCAGCATTTT; D: .; size: .; J: TRBJ1-5; V: TRBV28
CDR3: CASSPPSGGFYEQYF; DNA: TGTGCCAGCAGCCCCCCCAGTGGGGGGTTCTACGAGCAGTACTTC; D: .; size: .; J: TRBJ2-7; V: TRBV9
CDR3: CASTRDRDADTQYF; DNA: TGTGCCAGCACCAGGGACAGGGATGCAGATACGCAGTATTTT; D: TRBD1; size: .; J: TRBJ2-3; V: TRBV6-6
CDR3: CASSVASGGSDTQYF; DNA: TGTGCCAGCAGCGTAGCTAGCGGGGGCTCAGATACGCAGTATTTT; D: TRBD2; size: .; J: TRBJ2-3; V: TRBV9
CDR3: CATSDSPLAGVTDTQYF; DNA: TGTGCCACCAGTGATTCCCCCCTAGCGGGAGTGACAGATACGCAGTATTTT; D: TRBD2; size: .; J: TRBJ2-3; V: TRBV24-1
CDR3: CASSLSGNNSPLHF; DNA: TGCGCCAGCAGCTTGTCGGGAAACAATTCACCCCTCCACTTT; D: .; size: .; J: TRBJ1-6; V: TRBV5-1
CDR3: CASGLVRTGIHEQYF; DNA: TGTGCTAGTGGTTTGGTACGGACAGGAATCCACGAGCAGTACTTC; D: TRBD1; size: .; J: TRBJ2-7; V: TRBV12-5
CDR3: CASSRRLANTGELFF; DNA: TGTGCCAGCTCGAGGCGGCTAGCGAACACCGGGGAGCTGTTTTTT; D: .; size: .; J: TRBJ2-2; V: TRBV18
CDR3: CASSVGSGGQPQHF; DNA: TGTGCCAGCAGCGTAGGGTCAGGGGGGCAGCCCCAGCATTTT; D: TRBD1; size: .; J: TRBJ1-5; V: TRBV9
CDR3: CASIGPASGSNF; DNA: TGTGCCAGCATCGGGCCGGCTAGCGGGAGTAACTTC; D: TRBD2; size: .; J: TRBJ2-7; V: TRBV2
CDR3: CSVAEYTNYGYTF; DNA: TGCAGCGTTGCAGAATATACTAACTATGGCTACACCTTC; D: .; size: few; J: TRBJ1-2; V: TRBV29-1
CDR3: CASSEQQGPTYNEQFF; DNA: TGTGCCAGCAGTGAGCAACAGGGACCTACCTACAATGAGCAGTTCTTC; D: .; size: .; J: TRBJ2-1; V: TRBV6-1
CDR3: CASSSWTSGRGYNEQFF; DNA: TGTGCCAGCAGCTCGTGGACTAGCGGGAGAGGATACAATGAGCAGTTCTTC; D: TRBD2; size: .; J: TRBJ2-1; V: TRBV7-9
CDR3: CASQEKPGGLLAKNIQYF; DNA: TGCGCCAGCCAAGAGAAGCCAGGGGGCCTACTAGCCAAAAACATTCAGTACTTC; D: TRBD1; size: .; J: TRBJ2-4; V: TRBV4-1
CDR3: CASSPQGAGNIYNEQFF; DNA: TGTGCCAGCAGCCCCCAGGGAGCGGGTAACATCTACAATGAGCAGTTCTTC; D: .; size: .; J: TRBJ2-1; V: TRBV7-2
CDR3: CASSVDLAASGSTDTQYF; DNA: TGTGCCAGCAGCGTAGATCTAGCGGCTTCGGGGTCCACAGATACGCAGTATTTT; D: TRBD2; size: .; J: TRBJ2-3; V: TRBV9
CDR3: CASMRQGKNEKLFF; DNA: TGTGCCAGCATGCGACAGGGGAAGAATGAAAAACTGTTTTTT; D: TRBD1; size: .; J: TRBJ1-4; V: TRBV6-5
CDR3: CASSPKVQLATNTGELFF; DNA: TGTGCCAGCTCACCAAAAGTCCAACTAGCGACTAACACCGGGGAGCTGTTTTTT; D: TRBD2; size: .; J: TRBJ2-2; V: TRBV18
CDR3: CASRNEGTMSSYEQYF; DNA: TGTGCCAGCAGAAACGAAGGGACTATGAGCTCCTACGAGCAGTACTTC; D: TRBD2; size: .; J: TRBJ2-7; V: TRBV27
CDR3: CASSLQPQPGSYEQYF; DNA: TGTGCCAGCAGTTTACAACCCCAACCGGGGTCCTACGAGCAGTACTTC; D: .; size: once; J: TRBJ2-7; V: TRBV27
CDR3: CASSLSRGSNTDTQYF; DNA: TGTGCCAGCTCACTAAGCCGCGGGAGTAACACAGATACGCAGTATTTT; D: TRBD2; size: once; J: TRBJ2-3; V: TRBV18
CDR3: CASSDLAGAGTQYF; DNA: TGTGCCAGCAGTGACCTAGCGGGAGCCGGGACGCAGTACTTC; D: TRBD2; size: .; J: TRBJ2-7; V: TRBV2
CDR3: CASGPRGTNTEAFF; DNA: TGTGCCAGCGGCCCCCGGGGGACGAACACTGAAGCTTTCTTT; D: .; size: .; J: TRBJ1-1; V: TRBV6-6
CDR3: CASGQSLSSYNEQFF; DNA: TGTGCCAGCGGACAGAGCTTAAGCTCCTACAATGAGCAGTTCTTC; D: .; size: .; J: TRBJ2-1; V: TRBV2
CDR3: CASTVAGGRNTGELFF; DNA: TGTGCCAGTACCGTAGCGGGAGGGAGGAACACCGGGGAGCTGTTTTTT; D: TRBD2; size: .; J: TRBJ2-2; V: TRBV19
CDR3: CASSVQGVEGYTF; DNA: TGTGCCAGTAGTGTTCAGGGCGTTGAAGGCTACACCTTC; D: .; size: .; J: TRBJ1-2; V: TRBV19
CDR3: CASSILPDSLYGYTF; DNA: TGTGCCAGTAGTATCCTCCCGGACAGTCTCTATGGCTACACCTTC; D: .; size: .; J: TRBJ1-2; V: TRBV19
CDR3: CASSLGSSGSTDTQYF; DNA: TGTGCCAGCAGCTTAGGATCTAGCGGGAGCACAGATACGCAGTATTTT; D: TRBD2; size: once; J: TRBJ2-3; V: TRBV11-3
CDR3: CASSYSYRGNYGYTF; DNA: TGTGCCAGCAGTTACTCGTACAGGGGGAACTATGGCTACACCTTC; D: TRBD1; size: .; J: TRBJ1-2; V: TRBV6-6
CDR3: CASRGDSGNQPQHF; DNA: TGTGCCAGCAGGGGGGACAGTGGGAATCAGCCCCAGCATTTT; D: TRBD1; size: .; J: TRBJ1-5; V: TRBV2
CDR3: CASSPLGQMNTEAFF; DNA: TGTGCCAGCAGCCCCCTCGGACAGATGAACACTGAAGCTTTCTTT; D: .; size: .; J: TRBJ1-1; V: TRBV6-5
CDR3: CATSEGRGRSDTQYF; DNA: TGTGCCACCAGCGAGGGGAGGGGACGGTCAGATACGCAGTATTTT; D: TRBD2; size: .; J: TRBJ2-3; V: TRBV15
CDR3: CASSGQFNEKLFF; DNA: TGTGCCAGCAGCGGACAGTTTAATGAAAAACTGTTTTTT; D: .; size: .; J: TRBJ1-4; V: TRBV12-3/TRBV12-4
CDR3: CASSLGSYEQYF; DNA: TGTGCCAGCAGCCTAGGCTCCTACGAGCAGTACTTC; D: .; size: .; J: TRBJ2-7; V: TRBV6-6
CDR3: CASSQELPSGNSTDTQYF; DNA: TGTGCCAGCAGCCAAGAATTGCCCAGCGGGAATAGCACAGATACGCAGTATTTT; D: TRBD2; size: .; J: TRBJ2-3; V: TRBV3-1/TRBV3-2
CDR3: CASSLVGGSGNTIYF; DNA: TGTGCCAGCAGCTTGGTGGGAGGGTCTGGAAACACCATATATTTT; D: .; size: .; J: TRBJ1-3; V: TRBV5-4
CDR3: CASSLAGGDEQFF; DNA: TGTGCCAGCAGCCTAGCGGGAGGGGATGAGCAGTTCTTC; D: TRBD2; size: .; J: TRBJ2-1; V: TRBV11-2
CDR3: CASSAPGRVSYEQYF; DNA: TGTGCCAGCAGTGCCCCGGGCAGGGTTTCCTACGAGCAGTACTTC; D: .; size: .; J: TRBJ2-7; V: TRBV28
CDR3: CASSQDRVAGSYNSPLHF; DNA: TGCGCCAGCAGCCAAGATCGGGTGGCGGGCTCCTATAATTCACCCCTCCACTTT; D: .; size: few; J: TRBJ1-6; V: TRBV4-3
CDR3: CASRVRRAQGAWYGYTF; DNA: TGTGCCAGCAGAGTTAGGAGGGCACAGGGGGCGTGGTATGGCTACACCTTC; D: TRBD1; size: .; J: TRBJ1-2; V: TRBV11-2
CDR3: CASSAWTTTNEKLFF; DNA: TGTGCCAGCAGTGCCTGGACTACAACTAATGAAAAACTGTTTTTT; D: .; size: .; J: TRBJ1-4; V: TRBV27
CDR3: CASSYLRTGETF; DNA: TGTGCCAGCAGTTATCTCCGGACAGGGGAGACCTTC; D: TRBD1; size: .; J: TRBJ1-2; V: TRBV6-2/TRBV6-3
CDR3: CASRDTATNYGYTF; DNA: TGTGCCAGCAGGGACACGGCCACGAACTATGGCTACACCTTC; D: .; size: .; J: TRBJ1-2; V: TRBV6-5
CDR3: CASSLESQGSTEAFF; DNA: TGTGCCAGCAGCTTGGAGTCGCAGGGGAGCACTGAAGCTTTCTTT; D: .; size: once; J: TRBJ1-1; V: TRBV5-4
CDR3: CARDTGASEAFF; DNA: TGTGCCAGGGACACAGGGGCGTCTGAAGCTTTCTTT; D: TRBD1; size: once; J: TRBJ1-1; V: TRBV11-3
CDR3: CASSQDLNQPQHF; DNA: TGCGCCAGCAGCCAAGATCTAAATCAGCCCCAGCATTTT; D: .; size: .; J: TRBJ1-5; V: TRBV4-3
CDR3: CSASSRAPDGELFF; DNA: TGCAGTGCTAGTTCGAGGGCTCCGGACGGGGAGCTGTTTTTT; D: .; size: .; J: TRBJ2-2; V: TRBV20-1